Sequencing of this T cell receptor (beta chain) was carried out in a study of blood T cell repertoires in COVID-19. About the study: The United States, Italy and Spain provided the acute and convalescent COVID-19 samples. Sources were T cells, B-cell-depleted T cells, or PBMCs; the material itself was cDNA or gDNA.

How the authors handled the data: Counts of nucleated cells, estimated from reference gene primer amplification, were obtained. Some clones are missing from TCRdb's copy, which holds only in-frame ones; the method was immunoSEQ multiplex PCR. The DNA was the basis for D and trimming; V, J and clone size are from that table. Among approximately 130,000 clones listed, approximately 85% were seen once. Trimming pared 0 bases from V and 5 bases from J, leaving 6 bases between. CDR1 is SGHNT, CDR2 YYREEE, per germline (reference sequence). The CDR3 length is 14 residues. The chain joins TRBV5-4 to TRBJ1-6; unclear D gene. The TCR was taken from a human donor in a cohort sampled during active COVID-19. The specimen sequenced was peripheral blood. CDR3 in amino acids: CASSLGSDNSPLHF. The DNA of the CDR3 is TGTGCCAGCAGCTTGGGGTCAGATAATTCACCCCTCCACTTT.